These 28 T cell receptor beta chains were all obtained from the same sample, sequenced in a study of blood T cell repertoires in COVID-19. TCRdb's table, derived via immunoSEQ multiplex PCR, lists solely in-frame clones and lacks some. The sample holds about 250,000 clones, approximately 80% seen once. Material for sequencing was peripheral blood. All receptors derive from a man aged 40-49 years with acute or convalescent COVID-19.

The chain couples TRBV7-8 to TRBJ1-3, with 8 positions matching TRBD1. J lost 6 bases, V lost 6 bases, and 7 bases had no gene match. In germline, CDR1 is SGHVS, CDR2 FQNEAQ. The CDR3 contains 14 residues. CDR3 amino acids: CASSLGQAANTIYF. The CDR3 region has the DNA TGTGCCAGCAGTCTGGGACAGGCTGCAAACACCATATATTTT. Based on the CDR3 plus reference TRBV7-8 and TRBJ1-3, the full variable domain is GAGVSQSPRYKVAKRGQDVALRCDPISGHVSLFWYQQALGQGPEFLTYFQNEAQLDKSGLPSDRFFAERPEGSVSTLKIQRTQQEDSAVYLCASSLGQAANTIYFGEGSWLTVV.

To note about this clone: Its ends do not fully match the called genes, so a read error is possible. CDR3 loop: CASTPGQGIGEQYF. CDR3 nucleotides: TGTGCCAGCACACCGGGACAGGGGATTGGAGAGCAGTACTTC. The chain is built from TRBV18 and TRBJ2-7; 10 bases map to TRBD1. CDR3 length equals 14 residues. The germline CDR1 and CDR2 sequences are KGHSH and LQKENI.

The chain recombines TRBV14 with TRBJ2-5, with 8 bases lining up with TRBD1. Germline CDR1 is SGHDN and CDR2 is FVKESK. The CDR3 length is 12 residues. J lost 7 bases, V lost 5 bases, and 3 bases had no gene match. CDR3 loop: CASSYTGGTQYF. The CDR3 coding sequence is TGTGCCAGCAGCTATACAGGGGGGACCCAGTACTTC.

The chain links TRBV7-9 to TRBJ1-4; D not certain. The V gene lost 5 bases and the J gene lost 3 bases, with 10 bases spanning the gap. The CDR3 spans 14 residues. Germline V gene data show CDR1 as SEHNR and CDR2 as FQNEAQ (reference sequence). The chain's CDR3 is CASSPPDSNEKLFF. The CDR3 DNA follows: TGTGCCAGCAGCCCCCCCGACTCTAATGAAAAACTGTTTTTT.

The CDR3 region is CASSPGGTKANTEAFF. CDR3 nucleotide sequence: TGTGCCAGCTCACCCGGGGGGACTAAAGCGAACACTGAAGCTTTCTTT. V usage is TRBV18 and J usage is TRBJ1-1, with D possibly matching TRBD1 (5 bases). This CDR3 is built from 16 residues. Germline values: CDR1 KGHSH, CDR2 LQKENI. The V gene lost 3 bases and the J gene lost 1 base, with 15 bases spanning the gap.

The gene calls are TRBV20-1 and TRBJ2-3, with TRBD2 identical over 9 bases. V gave up 3 bases and J gave up 6 bases; unmatched junction bases: 13. The CDR3 length is 16 residues. CDR1 is DFQATT and CDR2 is SNEGSKA in the germline V gene (reference sequence). CDR3 region: CSASEATSGSGDTQYF. The CDR3 DNA reads TGCAGTGCTAGTGAGGCGACTAGCGGTTCAGGGGATACGCAGTATTTT.

Here the CDR3 reads CASGHPGGGSPYEQYF. Written as DNA, the CDR3 is TGTGCTAGTGGTCACCCCGGGGGGGGAAGTCCCTACGAGCAGTACTTC. The chain recombines TRBV12-5 with TRBJ2-7; 8 positions agree with TRBD2. This CDR3 region has 16 residues. J lost 2 bases, V lost 5 bases, and 11 bases had no gene match. Germline V CDR1 and CDR2: LGHNT, FRNRAP.

The V call is TRBV15, the J call TRBJ1-3; unclear D gene. In germline, CDR1 is LNHNV, CDR2 YYDKDF (reference sequence). The CDR3 runs 14 residues. Trimming shortened V by 3 bases and J by 4 bases, and 10 bases separated the two germline ends. Here the CDR3 reads CATSSPRSGNTIYF. The CDR3 bases are TGTGCCACCAGCAGTCCCAGGTCGGGAAACACCATATATTTT.

The CDR3 sequence: CASSYRVAGGHEQFF. The CDR3 coding sequence is TGTGCCAGCAGTTATAGGGTAGCGGGAGGTCATGAGCAGTTCTTC. V and J are TRBV6-5 and TRBJ2-1; 10 bases line up with TRBD2. V was clipped by 3 bases and J by 8 bases; unmatched bases: 7. The V gene's germline CDR1 is MNHEY and CDR2 SVGAGI. This CDR3 spans 15 amino acids.

This clone appeared once. J is TRBJ2-7 and V is TRBV28, with TRBD2 matching over 7 bases. Germline V gene data show CDR1 as MDHEN and CDR2 as SYDVKM. CDR3 length equals 17 residues. V lost 6 bases and J lost 2; bases outside the gene matches: 16. The CDR3 region has the DNA TGTGCCAGCAGCAGCCCCGCCACGGCGGGAGTCGCCTACGAGCAGTACTTC. Translation: CASSSPATAGVAYEQYF. The complete variable domain, with remaining parts taken from reference TRBV28 and TRBJ2-7, reads DVKVTQSSRYLVKRTGEKVFLECVQDMDHENMFWYRQDPGLGLRLIYFSYDVKMKEKGDIPEGYSVSREKKERFSLILESASTNQTSMYLCASSSPATAGVAYEQYFGPGTRLTVT.

This clone is a singleton in its sample. The chain has TRBV12-3 or TRBV12-4 and TRBJ1-2; D is undetermined. V was cut by 7 bases and J by 6 bases, with 12 bases left in between. This CDR3 comprises 12 residues. The CDR3 DNA is TGTGCCAGCACCTCTAATATCGATGGCTACACCTTC. It translates to CASTSNIDGYTF.

This clone was observed a single time. The rearrangement links TRBV6-1 to TRBJ2-5; D gene ambiguous. Germline V lookup: CDR1 MNHNS, CDR2 SASEGT. The CDR3 runs to 12 residues. V was cut by 0 bases and J by 14 bases, with 13 bases left in between. CDR3 amino acids: CASSEALGPLYF. The CDR3 nucleotides are TGTGCCAGCAGTGAAGCGCTTGGCCCCCTCTACTTC.

This clone was seen a handful of times. The chain employs TRBV5-1 and TRBJ1-4, with unresolved D. V was cut by 4 bases and J by 6 bases, with 16 bases left in between. The germline V gene encodes CDR1 SGHRS and CDR2 YFSETQ. The CDR3 has 15 residues. Here the CDR3 reads CASSNQRGGDEKLFF. The CDR3 coding sequence is TGCGCCAGCAGCAACCAACGGGGTGGGGATGAAAAACTGTTTTTT.

The chain combines TRBV7-9 with TRBJ2-1, with 16 bases fitting TRBD2. CDR3 length: 16 residues. Trimming at V came to 3 bases and at J to 16 bases, leaving 12 bases not matched to a gene. Germline V gene sequence: CDR1 SEHNR, CDR2 FQNEAQ (reference sequence). CDR3 DNA: TGTGCCAGCAGCTTCACTCCGGGACTAGCGGGAGGGTCCCCCTTCTTC. The encoded protein is CASSFTPGLAGGSPFF.

The chain recombines TRBV12-5 with TRBJ1-2; D gene uncertain. CDR3 length: 16 amino acids. Germline lookup yields CDR1 LGHNT and CDR2 FRNRAP. The V and J ends lost 6 bases and 5 bases respectively, with 22 bases between them. The CDR3: CASGRAGQQYAYGYTF. The CDR3, as DNA: TGTGCTAGTGGCCGTGCTGGGCAGCAATACGCATATGGCTACACCTTC. Full variable domain (remainder filled in from reference TRBV12-5 and TRBJ1-2): DARVTQTPRHKVTEMGQEVTMRCQPILGHNTVFWYRQTMMQGLELLAYFRNRAPLDDSGMPKDRFSAEMPDATLATLKIQPSEPRDSAVYFCASGRAGQQYAYGYTFGSGTRLTVV.

The V gene is TRBV7-8, the J gene TRBJ1-1; D is undetermined. Per the germline V gene, CDR1 is SGHVS and CDR2 is FQNEAQ. The CDR3 is 13 residues long. The V and J ends lost 3 bases and 5 bases respectively, with 10 bases between them. CDR3 in DNA: TGTGCCAGCAGCTTTCAATCCCAAACTGAAGCTTTCTTT. Protein sequence: CASSFQSQTEAFF.

The V gene is TRBV7-8, the J gene TRBJ2-2; 8 nucleotides line up with TRBD1. V was clipped by 4 bases and J by 4 bases; unmatched bases: 8. The CDR3 covers 16 residues. Germline CDR1 SGHVS, CDR2 FQNEAQ. The CDR3 DNA follows: TGTGCCAGCAGCTCTAGGACAGGGCGGACCACCGGGGAGCTGTTTTTT. This translates into CASSSRTGRTTGELFF. The variable domain in full, with the rest retrieved from reference TRBV7-8 and TRBJ2-2, is GAGVSQSPRYKVAKRGQDVALRCDPISGHVSLFWYQQALGQGPEFLTYFQNEAQLDKSGLPSDRFFAERPEGSVSTLKIQRTQQEDSAVYLCASSSRTGRTTGELFFGEGSRLTVL.

V usage is TRBV6-5 and J usage is TRBJ2-7, with TRBD1 matching 10 bases. CDR3 length equals 14 residues. V lost 6 bases and J lost 5; bases outside the gene matches: 7. Germline assignment: CDR1 MNHEY and CDR2 SVGAGI. The CDR3 reads CASRPGTGVDEQYF. The CDR3 region has the DNA TGTGCCAGCAGGCCCGGGACAGGGGTCGACGAGCAGTACTTC.

The gene calls are TRBV12-3 or TRBV12-4 and TRBJ1-5; no definite D call. This CDR3 has 13 residues. V dropped 6 bases and J dropped 9 bases, with 15 bases sitting between them. Here the CDR3 reads CASSTYFGGPQHF. CDR3 DNA: TGTGCCAGCAGCACGTATTTTGGAGGGCCCCAGCATTTT.

This clone was recorded once. The rearrangement uses TRBV30 and TRBJ2-1; the D gene is possibly TRBD1 (6 bases). Trimming stripped 2 bases from V and 7 bases from J, with 9 bases between. CDR3 length: 12 amino acids. In germline, CDR1 is GTSNPN, CDR2 SVGIG (reference sequence). CDR3 DNA: TGTGCCTGGAGTCGGCAGGGGAATGAGCAGTTCTTC. This encodes CAWSRQGNEQFF.

The chain combines TRBV18 with TRBJ1-1; maybe TRBD1 (6 bases). This CDR3 region has 13 residues. The V end was cut by 2 bases, the J end by 5 bases, with 9 bases between. In germline, CDR1 is KGHSH, CDR2 LQKENI. In nucleotides, the CDR3 is TGTGCCAGCTCACCATCAGGGGAAACTGAAGCTTTCTTT. Protein sequence: CASSPSGETEAFF.

This chain joins TRBV7-9 and TRBJ2-5, with 9 bases matching TRBD2. The germline V gene has CDR1 SEHNR and CDR2 FQNEAQ (reference sequence). Germline trimming cut 7 bases from V and 5 bases from J; bases unmatched to any gene: 8. The CDR3 has 14 residues. The chain's CDR3 is CASTSGGGEETQYF. The CDR3, as DNA: TGTGCCAGCACATCCGGCGGGGGGGAGGAGACCCAGTACTTC.

The chain uses TRBV19 and TRBJ2-3; 8 nucleotides agree with TRBD2. This CDR3 is 15 amino acids long. Germline CDR1 is LNHDA and CDR2 is SQIVND (reference sequence). The V and J ends lost 2 bases and 2 bases, in that order; junction bases with no gene match: 3. This CDR3 reads CASSISSGTTDTQYF. CDR3 sequence (DNA): TGTGCCAGTAGTATAAGTAGCGGGACCACAGATACGCAGTATTTT.

This rearrangement joins TRBV6-5 to TRBJ2-2; D remains unclear. CDR3 size: 12 residues. V was cut by 7 bases and J by 6 bases, with 9 bases left in between. Germline loops: CDR1 MNHEY, CDR2 SVGAGI. The CDR3 region has the DNA TGTGCCAGCAAGAGAGGAGCCGGGGAGCTGTTTTTT. This encodes CASKRGAGELFF.

The chain links TRBV11-3 to TRBJ1-1; 8 nucleotides align to TRBD1. The V and J ends lost 3 bases and 1 base, in that order; junction bases with no gene match: 7. The CDR3 contains 16 residues. Germline V lookup: CDR1 SGHNT, CDR2 YENEEA. The CDR3 nucleotides read TGTGCCAGCAGCTTCCTATCCGGGACAGGGAACACTGAAGCTTTCTTT. It is translated as CASSFLSGTGNTEAFF.

The V gene is TRBV27, the J gene TRBJ2-7, with D unclear. V was pared by 2 bases and J by 5 bases, with 22 bases between. This CDR3 is 17 amino acids long. Germline V gene lookup returns CDR1 MNHEY and CDR2 SMNVEV (reference sequence). The CDR3 DNA is TGTGCCAGCAGTTTACGGTCCTGGGCCCTCGTTGGCGACGAGCAGTACTTC. Protein sequence: CASSLRSWALVGDEQYF.

The V and J genes are TRBV27 and TRBJ2-7; D is perhaps TRBD2 (5 bases). Germline lookup yields CDR1 MNHEY and CDR2 SMNVEV (reference sequence). The ends were cut back, 3 bases at V and 1 base at J, with 13 bases in the middle. The CDR3 is 15 amino acids. In DNA, the CDR3 is TGTGCCAGCAGTTTCGCCCGCCGGGGTTCCTACGAGCAGTACTTC. Its translation: CASSFARRGSYEQYF.

The V call is TRBV7-8, the J call TRBJ1-3; no reliable D call. V lost 2 bases and J lost 1, with 9 bases in between. This CDR3 has 15 residues. Germline CDR1 reads SGHVS; CDR2 reads FQNEAQ. CDR3 coding DNA: TGTGCCAGCAGCTTAACGAGGGTTTCTGGAAACACCATATATTTT. This gives the protein CASSLTRVSGNTIYF. The whole variable domain, remainder taken from reference TRBV7-8 and TRBJ1-3, is GAGVSQSPRYKVAKRGQDVALRCDPISGHVSLFWYQQALGQGPEFLTYFQNEAQLDKSGLPSDRFFAERPEGSVSTLKIQRTQQEDSAVYLCASSLTRVSGNTIYFGEGSWLTVV.